These 11 T cell receptor beta chains came from one sample sequenced in a study of OX40 agonist ivuxolimab in advanced cancers. This table comes from immunoSEQ multiplex PCR, and its TCRdb copy is limited to in-frame clones, with some not included. The sample lists roughly 100,000 clones; under 90% were seen once. The sample was CD4+ or CD8+ T cells sorted from blood, taken in a trial of the OX40 agonist ivuxolimab. These receptors came from an adult with an advanced solid tumor such as melanoma, head and neck, liver or kidney cancer.

The chain carries TRBV7-6 and TRBJ1-1; maybe TRBD1 (6 bases). The CDR3 is 15 amino acids. CDR1 is SGHVS, CDR2 FNYEAQ, per germline. Trimming stripped 5 bases from V and 0 bases from J, with 13 bases between. CDR3 protein: CASSRRTDMNTEAFF. The CDR3 region has the DNA TGTGCCAGCAGCCGTAGGACAGATATGAACACTGAAGCTTTCTTT.

This chain links TRBV19 with TRBJ2-5, with 9 bases lining up with TRBD2. Trimming removed 4 bases from V and 5 bases from J; junction bases left unmatched: 2. CDR3 length equals 13 residues. CDR1 is LNHDA, CDR2 SQIVND, per germline (reference sequence). The CDR3 sequence is CASSRREGETQYF. DNA of the CDR3: TGTGCCAGTAGTAGGCGGGAGGGGGAGACCCAGTACTTC. Full variable domain (missing parts from reference TRBV19 and TRBJ2-5): DGGITQSPKYLFRKEGQNVTLSCEQNLNHDAMYWYRQDPGQGLRLIYYSQIVNDFQKGDIAEGYSVSREKKESFPLTVTSAQKNPTAFYLCASSRREGETQYFGPGTRLLVL.

V gene TRBV2 combines with J gene TRBJ1-2; D is perhaps TRBD1 (5 bases). The ends were cut back, 2 bases at V and 1 base at J, with 17 bases in the middle. Germline V gene data show CDR1 as SNHLY and CDR2 as FYNNEI. CDR3 length: 17 residues. DNA for the CDR3: TGTGCCAGCAGTGAAAGCCGATGGGGGGGGATTAACTATGGCTACACCTTC. As protein: CASSESRWGGINYGYTF.

J is TRBJ1-1 and V is TRBV11-1; possible D gene TRBD1, 5 bases. Trimming removed 4 bases at V and 1 base at J, with 13 bases between. The CDR3 covers 15 residues. Germline CDR1 reads SGHAT; CDR2 reads FQDESV (reference sequence). CDR3 in DNA: TGTGCCAGCAGCTCCCTCATGGGGCAGAACACTGAAGCTTTCTTT. It yields the protein CASSSLMGQNTEAFF.

This chain joins TRBV5-1 and TRBJ2-1, with a possible D match to TRBD2 (5 bases). Trimming removed 7 bases at V and 1 base at J, with 12 bases between. The germline gives CDR1 SGHRS, CDR2 YFSETQ. The length of the CDR3 is 14 residues. The CDR3 sequence is CASRGNPSYNEQFF. CDR3 nucleotide sequence: TGCGCCAGCCGGGGTAACCCTTCCTACAATGAGCAGTTCTTC.

This chain connects TRBV7-2 to TRBJ2-3, with TRBD1 matching 7 bases. The CDR3 contains 14 residues. The V gene end was trimmed by 0 bases and the J gene end by 6 bases; junction bases not matched to a gene: 3. Germline V lookup: CDR1 SGHTA, CDR2 FQGNSA. The CDR3, as DNA: TGTGCCAGCAGCTTAGCCAGGGGGTGGGATACGCAGTATTTT. This translates into CASSLARGWDTQYF.

V is TRBV7-3 and J is TRBJ1-3; D is perhaps TRBD1 (6 bases). V was cut by 4 bases and J by 2 bases, with 6 bases left in between. The CDR3 has 13 residues. Looked up from germline, CDR1 is SGHTA and CDR2 is FQGTGA. CDR3 DNA sequence: TGTGCCAGCAGCTCAGGGGCTGGAAACACCATATATTTT. This translates into CASSSGAGNTIYF. Supplemented by reference TRBV7-3 and TRBJ1-3, the full variable domain reads GAGVSQTPSNKVTEKGKYVELRCDPISGHTALYWYRQSLGQGPEFLIYFQGTGAADDSGLPNDRFFAVRPEGSVSTLKIQRTERGDSAVYLCASSSGAGNTIYFGEGSWLTVV.

The chain employs TRBV15 and TRBJ2-5; 7 positions match TRBD2. The J call is doubtful: the DNA matches TRBJ2-7 better. CDR3 size: 17 residues. The germline V gene encodes CDR1 LNHNV and CDR2 YYDKDF (reference sequence). Here the CDR3 reads CATSRGAVSSGLNEQYF. CDR3 DNA sequence: TGTGCCACCAGCAGAGGGGCCGTGTCTAGCGGTCTCAACGAGCAGTACTTC.

This chain uses TRBV7-2 with TRBJ2-7; perhaps TRBD2 as D (6 bases). The CDR3 has 14 amino acids. From germline, CDR1 is SGHTA and CDR2 FQGNSA. Trimming pared 1 base from V and 7 bases from J, leaving 14 bases between. Written as DNA, the CDR3 is TGTGCCAGCAGCTTAGAACCCAGGGCGGGGGAGCAGTACTTC. Its translation is CASSLEPRAGEQYF.

This clone was detected once. J is TRBJ2-1 and V is TRBV9; the match to TRBD1 covers 10 bases. The CDR3 totals 15 residues. The V and J ends lost 3 bases and 4 bases, in that order; junction bases with no gene match: 4. Germline loops: CDR1 SGDLS, CDR2 YYNGEE. CDR3 coding DNA: TGTGCCAGCAGCGACTCGGACAGGGGGTACAATGAGCAGTTCTTC. Protein sequence: CASSDSDRGYNEQFF.

J is TRBJ2-2 and V is TRBV14, with 8 bases aligning to TRBD2. The length of the CDR3 is 15 residues. CDR1 is SGHDN and CDR2 is FVKESK in the germline V gene. V lost 2 bases, J lost 8 bases, and 7 bases stayed unmatched. The DNA of the CDR3 is TGTGCCAGCAGCCAACGGGGGGGTTTCGCAGGGGAGCTGTTTTTT. Protein: CASSQRGGFAGELFF.